This note documents a single TCR beta chain sequence. This entry is derived from a study of CD8 T cells in Susac syndrome. Stable or active relapsing-remitting multiple sclerosis, untreated and meeting revised McDonald criteria, defined the controls. The V and J ends lost 6 bases and 1 base respectively, with 9 bases between them. CDR1 and CDR2 from the germline V gene are MNHEY and SMNVEV (reference sequence). The CDR3 contains 13 residues. It was with random hexamers that roughly 0.45 to 1 ug RNA was reverse transcribed. The immunoSEQ assay covered 54 Vbeta and 13 Jbeta segments for CDR3. Each CDR3 protein gets one entry after TCRdb re-called the immunoSEQ multiplex PCR reads with MiXCR. The data show some 200,000 distinct CDR3 sequences, 95% seen once.

The sequencing input was CD4+ T cells from PBMCs. The sequence derives from a human donor with multiple sclerosis. The chain is built from TRBV27 and TRBJ1-2, with D unclear. CDR3 sequence: CASRGGLNYGYTF. The CDR3 DNA sequence: TGTGCCAGCAGGGGTGGCCTTAACTATGGCTACACCTTC.